Listed here is a single T cell receptor (beta chain). This entry belongs to a study of blood T cells in healthy people across ages. Trimming shortened V by 2 bases and J by 5 bases, and 9 bases separated the two germline ends. Germline lookup yields CDR1 SGHDN and CDR2 FVKESK. This CDR3 contains 13 residues. Using a J-beta primer mix together with a sample-barcoded 5' primer, a second PCR was run for roughly 6 to 12 cycles. TCRdb fed the 5' RACE reads into MiXCR, producing one record per CDR3 protein. The sample lists fewer than 800,000 distinct CDR3 sequences, approximately 25% occurring once. The sample also formed part of further work on T cells of mothers and their children.

Sequenced input: blood. This clonotype originated in a boy between 10 and 17 years old in good health. This rearrangement joins TRBV14 to TRBJ2-5; unclear D gene. The DNA of the CDR3 is TGTGCCAGCAGCCAATCCCCCTGGGAGACCCAGTACTTC. Translated: CASSQSPWETQYF.